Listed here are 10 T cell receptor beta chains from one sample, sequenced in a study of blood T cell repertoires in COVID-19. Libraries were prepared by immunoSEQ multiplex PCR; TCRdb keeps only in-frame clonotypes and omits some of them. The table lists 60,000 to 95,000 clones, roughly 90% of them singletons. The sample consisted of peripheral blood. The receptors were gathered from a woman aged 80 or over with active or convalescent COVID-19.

CDR3 in amino acids: CASRDLGAGAKNIQYF. The CDR3 region has the DNA TGTGCCAGCAGGGATTTAGGGGCGGGGGCCAAAAACATTCAGTACTTC. The chain combines TRBV2 with TRBJ2-4; D might be TRBD2 (6 bases). Germline CDR1 reads SNHLY; CDR2 reads FYNNEI. V was cut by 6 bases and J by 1 base, with 16 bases left in between. This CDR3 has 16 residues.

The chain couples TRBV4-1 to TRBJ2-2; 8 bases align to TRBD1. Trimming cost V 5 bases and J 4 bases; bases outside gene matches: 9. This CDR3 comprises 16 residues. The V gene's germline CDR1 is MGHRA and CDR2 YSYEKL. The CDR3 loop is CASSFGQGVGTGELFF. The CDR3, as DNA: TGCGCCAGCAGCTTTGGACAGGGAGTAGGCACCGGGGAGCTGTTTTTT.

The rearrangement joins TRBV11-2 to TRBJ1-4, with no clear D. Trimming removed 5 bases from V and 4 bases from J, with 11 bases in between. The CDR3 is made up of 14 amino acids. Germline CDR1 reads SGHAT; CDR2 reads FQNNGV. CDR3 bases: TGTGCCAGCAGCCCTCGGGTTTTTAATGAAAAACTGTTTTTT. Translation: CASSPRVFNEKLFF. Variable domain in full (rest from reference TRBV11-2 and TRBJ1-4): EAGVAQSPRYKIIEKRQSVAFWCNPISGHATLYWYQQILGQGPKLLIQFQNNGVVDDSQLPKDRFSAERLKGVDSTLKIQPAKLEDSAVYLCASSPRVFNEKLFFGSGTQLSVL.

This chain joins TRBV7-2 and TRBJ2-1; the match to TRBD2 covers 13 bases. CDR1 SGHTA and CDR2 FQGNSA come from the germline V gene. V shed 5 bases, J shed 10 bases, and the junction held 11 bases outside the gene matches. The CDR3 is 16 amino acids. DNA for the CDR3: TGTGCCAGCAGCCCGAGACTAGCGGGGGGCGGGAGGGAGCAGTTCTTC. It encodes CASSPRLAGGGREQFF.

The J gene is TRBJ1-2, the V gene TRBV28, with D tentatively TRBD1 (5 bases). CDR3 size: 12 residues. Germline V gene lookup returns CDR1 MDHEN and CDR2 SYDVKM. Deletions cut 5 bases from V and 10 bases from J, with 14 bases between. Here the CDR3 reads CASSPGPSDYTF. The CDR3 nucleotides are TGTGCCAGCAGTCCAGGGCCCTCCGACTACACCTTC.

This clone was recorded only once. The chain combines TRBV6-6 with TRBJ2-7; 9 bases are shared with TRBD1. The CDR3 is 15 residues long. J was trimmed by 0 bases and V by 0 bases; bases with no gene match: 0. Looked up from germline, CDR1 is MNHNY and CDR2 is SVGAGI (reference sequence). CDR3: CASSYSGQGSYEQYF. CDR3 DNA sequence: TGTGCCAGCAGTTACTCGGGACAGGGCTCCTACGAGCAGTACTTC.

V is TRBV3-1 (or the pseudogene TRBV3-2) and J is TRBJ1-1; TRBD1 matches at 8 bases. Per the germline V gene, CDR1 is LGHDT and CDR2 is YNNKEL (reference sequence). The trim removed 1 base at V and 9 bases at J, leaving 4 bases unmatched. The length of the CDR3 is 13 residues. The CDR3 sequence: CASSQGDRLQAFF. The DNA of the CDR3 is TGTGCCAGCAGCCAAGGGGACAGGTTACAAGCTTTCTTT.

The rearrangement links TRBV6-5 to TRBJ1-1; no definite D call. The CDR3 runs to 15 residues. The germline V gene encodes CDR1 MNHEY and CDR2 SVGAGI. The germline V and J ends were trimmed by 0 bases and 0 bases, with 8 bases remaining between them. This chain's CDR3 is CASSYSAELNTEAFF. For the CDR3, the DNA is TGTGCCAGCAGTTACTCGGCGGAGCTGAACACTGAAGCTTTCTTT.

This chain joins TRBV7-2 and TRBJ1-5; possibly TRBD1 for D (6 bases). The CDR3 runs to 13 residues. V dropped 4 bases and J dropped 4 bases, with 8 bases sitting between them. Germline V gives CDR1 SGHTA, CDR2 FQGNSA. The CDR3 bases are TGTGCCAGCAGCTCACAGGGAAATCAGCCCCAGCATTTT. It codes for CASSSQGNQPQHF.

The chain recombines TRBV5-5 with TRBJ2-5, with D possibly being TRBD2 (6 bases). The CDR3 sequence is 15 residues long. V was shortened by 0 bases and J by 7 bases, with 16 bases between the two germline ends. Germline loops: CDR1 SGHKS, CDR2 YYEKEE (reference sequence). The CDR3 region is CASSLAGEAPSTQYF. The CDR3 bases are TGTGCCAGCAGCTTGGCCGGGGAGGCCCCCTCGACCCAGTACTTC.